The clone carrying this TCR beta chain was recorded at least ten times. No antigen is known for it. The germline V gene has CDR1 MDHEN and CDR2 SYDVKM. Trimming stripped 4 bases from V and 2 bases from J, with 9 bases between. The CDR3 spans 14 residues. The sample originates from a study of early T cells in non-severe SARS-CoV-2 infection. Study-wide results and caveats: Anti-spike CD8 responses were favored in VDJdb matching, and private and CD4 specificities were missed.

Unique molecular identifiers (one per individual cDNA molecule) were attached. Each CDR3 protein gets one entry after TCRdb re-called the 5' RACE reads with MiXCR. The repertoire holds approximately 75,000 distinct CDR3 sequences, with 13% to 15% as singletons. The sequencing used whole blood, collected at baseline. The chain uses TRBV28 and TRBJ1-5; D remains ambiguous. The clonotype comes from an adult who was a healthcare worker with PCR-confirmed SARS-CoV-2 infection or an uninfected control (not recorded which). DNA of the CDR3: TGTGCCAGCAGTTCCTTCCTGGGCAATCAGCCCCAGCATTTT. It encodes CASSSFLGNQPQHF.